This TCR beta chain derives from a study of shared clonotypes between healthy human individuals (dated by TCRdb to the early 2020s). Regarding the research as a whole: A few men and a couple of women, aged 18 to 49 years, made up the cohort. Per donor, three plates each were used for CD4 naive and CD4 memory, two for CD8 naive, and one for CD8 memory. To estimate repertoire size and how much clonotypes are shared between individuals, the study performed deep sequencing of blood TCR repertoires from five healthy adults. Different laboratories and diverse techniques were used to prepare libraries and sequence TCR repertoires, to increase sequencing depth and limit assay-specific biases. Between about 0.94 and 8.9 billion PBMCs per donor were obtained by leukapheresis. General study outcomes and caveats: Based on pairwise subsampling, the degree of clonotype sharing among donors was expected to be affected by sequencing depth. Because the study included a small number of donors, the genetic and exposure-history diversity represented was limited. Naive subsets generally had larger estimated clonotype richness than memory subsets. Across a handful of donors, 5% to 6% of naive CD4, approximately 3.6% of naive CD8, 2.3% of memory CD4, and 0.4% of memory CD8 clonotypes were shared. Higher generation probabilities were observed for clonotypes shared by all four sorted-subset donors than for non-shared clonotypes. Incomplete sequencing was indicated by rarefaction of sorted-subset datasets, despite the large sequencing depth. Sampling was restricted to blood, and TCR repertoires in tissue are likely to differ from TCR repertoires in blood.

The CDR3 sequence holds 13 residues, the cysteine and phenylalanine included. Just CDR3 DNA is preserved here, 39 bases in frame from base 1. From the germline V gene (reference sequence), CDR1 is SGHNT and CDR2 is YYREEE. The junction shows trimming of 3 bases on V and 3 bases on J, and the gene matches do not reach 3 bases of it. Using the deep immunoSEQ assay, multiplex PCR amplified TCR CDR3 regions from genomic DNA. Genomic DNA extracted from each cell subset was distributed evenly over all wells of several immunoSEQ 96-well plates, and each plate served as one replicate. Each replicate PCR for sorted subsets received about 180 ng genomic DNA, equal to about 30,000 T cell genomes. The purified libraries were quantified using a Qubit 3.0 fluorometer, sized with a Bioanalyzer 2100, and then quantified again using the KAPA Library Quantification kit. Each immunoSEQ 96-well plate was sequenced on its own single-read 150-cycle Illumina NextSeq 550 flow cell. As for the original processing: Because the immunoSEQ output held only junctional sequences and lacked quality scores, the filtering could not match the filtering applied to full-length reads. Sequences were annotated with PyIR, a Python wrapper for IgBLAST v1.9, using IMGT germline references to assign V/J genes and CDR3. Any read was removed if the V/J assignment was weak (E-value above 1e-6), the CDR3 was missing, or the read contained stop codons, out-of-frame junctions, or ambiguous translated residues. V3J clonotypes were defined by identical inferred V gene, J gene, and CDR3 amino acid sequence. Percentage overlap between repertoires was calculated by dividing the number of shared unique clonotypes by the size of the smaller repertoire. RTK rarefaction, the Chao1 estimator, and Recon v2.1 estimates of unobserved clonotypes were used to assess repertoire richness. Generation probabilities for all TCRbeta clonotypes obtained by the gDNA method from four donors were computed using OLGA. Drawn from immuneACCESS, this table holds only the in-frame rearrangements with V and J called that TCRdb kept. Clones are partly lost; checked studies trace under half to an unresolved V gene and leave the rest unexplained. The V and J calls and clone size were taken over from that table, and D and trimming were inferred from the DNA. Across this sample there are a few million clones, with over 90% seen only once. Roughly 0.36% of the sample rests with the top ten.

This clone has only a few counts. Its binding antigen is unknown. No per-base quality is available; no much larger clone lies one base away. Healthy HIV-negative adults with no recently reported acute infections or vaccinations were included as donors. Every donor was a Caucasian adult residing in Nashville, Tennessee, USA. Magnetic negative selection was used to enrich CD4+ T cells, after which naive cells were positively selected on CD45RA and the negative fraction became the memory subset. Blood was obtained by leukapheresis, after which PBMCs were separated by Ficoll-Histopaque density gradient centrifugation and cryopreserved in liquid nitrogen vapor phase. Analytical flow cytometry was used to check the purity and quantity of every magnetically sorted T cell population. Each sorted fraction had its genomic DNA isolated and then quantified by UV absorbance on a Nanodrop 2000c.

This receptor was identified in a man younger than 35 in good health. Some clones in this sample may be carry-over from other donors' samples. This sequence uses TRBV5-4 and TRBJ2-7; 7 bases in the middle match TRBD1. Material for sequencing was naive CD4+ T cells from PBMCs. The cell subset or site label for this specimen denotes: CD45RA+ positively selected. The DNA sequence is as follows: TGTGCCAGCAGCTCCGGGACAGACTACGAGCAGTACTTC. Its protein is CASSSGTDYEQYF.